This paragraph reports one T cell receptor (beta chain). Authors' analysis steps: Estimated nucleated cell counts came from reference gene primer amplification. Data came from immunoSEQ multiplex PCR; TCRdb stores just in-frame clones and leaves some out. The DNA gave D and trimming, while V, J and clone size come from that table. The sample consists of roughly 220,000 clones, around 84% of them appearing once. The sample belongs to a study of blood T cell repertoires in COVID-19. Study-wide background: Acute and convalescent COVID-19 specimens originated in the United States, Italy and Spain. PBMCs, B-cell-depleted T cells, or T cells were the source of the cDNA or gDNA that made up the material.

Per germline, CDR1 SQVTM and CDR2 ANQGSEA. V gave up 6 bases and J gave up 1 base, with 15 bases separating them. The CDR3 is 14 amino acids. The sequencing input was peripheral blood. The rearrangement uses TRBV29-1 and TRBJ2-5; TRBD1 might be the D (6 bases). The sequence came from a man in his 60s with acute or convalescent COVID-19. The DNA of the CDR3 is TGCAGCGTCGGGACACCTAAGGTCCAAGAGACCCAGTACTTC. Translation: CSVGTPKVQETQYF. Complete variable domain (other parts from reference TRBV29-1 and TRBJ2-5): SAVISQKPSRDICQRGTSLTIQCQVDSQVTMMFWYRQQPGQSLTLIATANQGSEATYESGFVIDKFPISRPNLTFSTLTVSNMSPEDSSIYLCSVGTPKVQETQYFGPGTRLLVL.